These T cell receptor beta chains were read from a single sample in a study of blood T cell repertoires in COVID-19. Clones were sequenced by immunoSEQ multiplex PCR, and TCRdb holds only the in-frame ones, with some missing. The sample has roughly 250,000 clones; roughly 83% are singletons. The sequenced material came from PBMCs or T cells enriched from blood (not recorded which). The origin of the receptors is a woman in her 50s who had recovered from COVID-19. The CDR3 runs from the conserved cysteine through the conserved F or W. The order of the fields is CDR3 length, V gene, J gene, CDR3 protein.

14	TRBV4-3	TRBJ1-1	CASSQLEGNTEAFF
18	TRBV7-9	TRBJ2-1	CASSSQTLAGLYRHEQFF
12	TRBV30	TRBJ1-2	CAWRGQGGGYTF
15	TRBV6-5	TRBJ2-7	CASSYSQGRSYEQYF
17	TRBV9	TRBJ2-3	CASSVDGGTGSTDTQYF
15	TRBV15	TRBJ1-2	CATSGGQGPLYGYTF
16	TRBV19	TRBJ1-3	CASIPEGPFSGNTIYF
14	TRBV4-1	TRBJ1-1	CASSRAGGNTEAFF
16	TRBV5-1	TRBJ2-7	CASSPSLAGASYEQYF
15	TRBV7-6	TRBJ2-1	CASEFRLAGASEQFF
14	TRBV21-1	TRBJ2-1	CASSKGRTSCEQFF
13	TRBV30	TRBJ2-7	CAWSWGKSYEQYF
15	TRBV4-1	TRBJ1-4	CASSLRVTTNEKLFF
16	TRBV4-2	TRBJ2-2	CASSQDQGPSTGELFF
14	TRBV27	TRBJ1-2	CASSLSDLGPGYTF
15	TRBV11-3	TRBJ1-5	CASAATPIGNQPQHF
14	TRBV19	TRBJ2-2	CASSTGLNTGELFF
21	TRBV29-1	TRBJ1-2	CSVSEFYRDRQFQMGNYGYTF
14	TRBV18	TRBJ1-5	CASSPGQGQQPQHF
12	TRBV2	TRBJ2-5	CATRGGWETQYF
13	TRBV12-3/TRBV12-4	TRBJ2-1	CASRRTSGGEQFF
14	TRBV28	TRBJ2-7	CASTQIRAGREQYF
16	TRBV25-1	TRBJ1-1	CASSESFVGGNTEAFF
16	TRBV14	TRBJ2-7	CASSQDAWGRSGEQYF
11	TRBV14	TRBJ1-1	CASGGYTEAFF
15	TRBV4-3	TRBJ2-2	CASSQRQGADGELFF